The 2 T cell receptor beta chains below were found in one sample sequenced in a study of T cell repertoires in cytomegalovirus infection. Antigens for these TCRs are unknown. TCRdb redid the calling of the reads with MiXCR, one entry per CDR3 protein. Among about a million distinct CDR3 sequences listed, about 33% were seen once. Sequencing was performed on cultured CD8+ T cells from PBMCs, taken from culture after CMV antigen stimulation. The source is a human donor in good health (CMV status not recorded). Some clones in this sample may be carry-over from other donors' samples.

The V and J genes are TRBV6-5 and TRBJ2-1; 9 bases are shared with TRBD1. The germline V gene has CDR1 MNHEY and CDR2 SVGAGI. The V and J ends lost 8 bases and 0 bases, in that order; junction bases with no gene match: 5. The CDR3 is made up of 15 amino acids. CDR3 amino acids: CASGQGRSSYNEQFF. CDR3 in DNA: TGTGCCAGCGGACAGGGGCGTAGCTCCTACAATGAGCAGTTCTTC.

The V gene is TRBV4-2, the J gene TRBJ2-7, with 13 bases lining up with TRBD2. Germline values: CDR1 LGHNA, CDR2 YNFKEQ. This CDR3 has 17 residues. With 3 bases clipped from V and 3 bases from J, the junction kept 8 bases outside the gene matches. The DNA of the CDR3 is TGTGCCAGCAGCCAGGACGCCGGGACTAGCGGGGTCTACGAGCAGTACTTC. It yields the protein CASSQDAGTSGVYEQYF.